This TCR beta chain is from a study of blood T cells in healthy people across ages. Broader study findings: The study found TCR beta diversity correlated strongly with naive T cell percentage. It was not known whether donors were CMV positive (a possible confounder of expanded clonotype changes).

This clonotype appeared many times. What it binds is unknown. The authors ran a second PCR of about 6 to 11 cycles using a sample-barcoded 5' primer and a J-beta primer mix. MiXCR, applied by TCRdb to the 5' RACE reads, yields one record per CDR3 protein. Of over 1,500,000 distinct CDR3 sequences listed, approximately 40% were seen once; the top ten hold about 23%. V lost 6 bases to trimming and J lost 3 bases; unmatched junction nucleotides: 4. The CDR3 spans 13 residues. Germline V gene lookup returns CDR1 SQVTM and CDR2 ANQGSEA. The receptor was isolated from a human donor in good health. Sequencing was carried out using blood. The chain combines TRBV29-1 with TRBJ2-3; 9 nucleotides match TRBD2. CDR3 sequence reads: CSVILAGTDTQYF. CDR3 bases: TGCAGCGTAATTCTAGCGGGGACAGATACGCAGTATTTT.